This record concerns one T cell receptor beta chain sequence. The antigen is undetermined. Unstimulated Tregs (CD4+CD25+CD127-) and CD4+CD25- non-Tregs were sorted from PBMCs. This entry belongs to a study of Tregs in tolerant kidney transplant recipients. Overall study findings and caveats: No direct test of biological reproducibility was done here.

Trimming stripped 1 base from V and 3 bases from J, with 15 bases between. This CDR3 contains 17 residues. Germline V gives CDR1 SGHTA, CDR2 FQGNSA. The data were produced by immunoSEQ multiplex PCR, yet TCRdb's version contains in-frame clones alone and is incomplete. The sample has roughly 99,000 clones, approximately 93% seen once; the top ten hold 0.35% to 0.55%. This sequence joins TRBV7-2 and TRBJ1-4, with D unresolved. This receptor was identified in a human donor who received a combined kidney and bone marrow transplant. The sequences come from CD4+ T cells from blood, collected before the transplant. CDR3 amino acids: CASSLGAGWGANEKLFF. As DNA, the CDR3 is TGTGCCAGCAGCTTAGGGGCGGGTTGGGGAGCTAATGAAAAACTGTTTTTT.